This entry describes one TCR beta chain. This clonotype was seen at least ten times. Its binding antigen is unknown. No much larger clone is present one base from it, and per-base qualities are unavailable. Libraries were constructed by multiplex PCR. These reads were obtained on an Illumina HiSeq 4000. iRepertoire HTBI primers and Arm-PCR amplification of CDR3 regions were used to construct TCR beta libraries. Before sequencing, the PCR products underwent gel purification. Per the authors' processing: Gene usage analysis of CDR3 amino acid clonotypes used the roughly 60 TRBV and 14 to 15 TRBJ segments found across samples. COPE and FqMerger were used to merge filtered high-quality paired reads into contigs. BLAST was used to align contigs to IMGT TRBV, TRBD and TRBJ reference genes, with CDR3 defined following IMGT. Clonotypes above 0.1% frequency were classified as highly expanded clones. Shannon entropy was used to measure repertoire diversity, and the Gini coefficient was used to measure V-J evenness. A clonotype found in more than one individual was treated as public. TCRdb handled the public reads itself, with Q25 trimming in fastp and clone calling in MiXCR, and kept productive beta chains. Rows matching on CDR3 protein sequence are summarized as one entry with the most common DNA and genes. TCRdb assigned the V and J calls; the authors' analysis was not used. A total of 550,000 to 650,000 distinct CDR3 sequences appear in this sample, approximately 16% of them only once. 12% of the sample belongs to the ten largest clones.

The data stem from a study of regulatory T cells in long-lasting Graves disease (dated by TCRdb to the early 2020s). A note on the overall study: Patients with newly diagnosed Graves' disease had been on antithyroid drugs for under 3 months. This study used TCR sequencing and RNA sequencing of peripheral blood to compare persistent Graves' disease patients against newly diagnosed Graves' disease patients. The study was registered as a clinical trial and conducted in China. A total of around 35 samples were covered by TCR sequencing, comprising approximately 13 persistent and around 20 newly diagnosed Graves' disease patients.

The V and J ends are trimmed by 5 bases and 4 bases, leaving 11 bases between them. The CDR3 contains 13 residues, cysteine and phenylalanine counted. Only the CDR3 region is kept as DNA, spanning 39 bases read in frame from base 1. The germline V gene encodes CDR1 MNHEY and CDR2 SVGEGT. The time point label, as the study defines it: newly diagnosed GD, antithyroid drugs for less than 3 months. RNA was extracted from PBMCs in TRIzol for both TCR sequencing and RNA sequencing. The diagnosis of Graves' disease was made according to American Thyroid Association guidelines. Recruitment of patients was carried out at an endocrinology department in Xi'an, China. Each patient gave approximately 10 milliliters of peripheral blood, collected in an EDTA anticoagulant tube. PBMCs were isolated by Ficoll Paque Plus density gradient separation without further T cell sorting. An Agilent 2100 Bioanalyzer and agarose gel were used to assess RNA quality, and a NanoDrop 2000 was used to measure RNA concentration.

Paper-wide results and their limitations: Lower TCR Shannon entropy and fewer highly expanded clones were observed in persistent Graves' disease patients than in newly diagnosed patients, which suggested clonal expansion. A larger number of public clonotypes was shared among persistent patients (fewer than 3,000) than among newly diagnosed patients (roughly 970). Because the primary lesion, thyroid tissue, could not be accessed, the study looked at peripheral blood alone. The authors acknowledged the small sample size as a limitation that may reduce accuracy. Sequencing and analysis were restricted to the TCR beta chain. Preferential use of TRBV28, TRBJ1-2 and TRBJ2-5 was observed in persistent disease, whereas TRBV20-1 and TRBJ2-1 were favored in newly diagnosed disease.

The sample was also reused in another study, on T cells in Graves' hyperthyroidism and ophthalmopathy. The second source states: A patient counted as having stable Graves' hyperthyroidism if no progression to ophthalmopathy occurred over 18 months of follow-up. The hyperthyroidism patients were between 18 and 65 years old and newly diagnosed, with a disease duration of less than 2 months. The study excluded patients with uncontrolled infections, other autoimmune diseases, pregnancy or lactation. Clinical symptoms, serum thyroxine and TRAb, thyroid ultrasound, and orbital computed tomography formed the basis for the diagnoses. A first-round RT-PCR of the TCR CDR3 used the HTBI primer set with the Qiagen OneStep RT-PCR kit. Most expanded thyroid clonotypes (frequency above 0.001) were also detected in blood, suggesting blood repertoires may reflect thyroid immune responses. In cross-validation, a model built on a 13 V-J signature told ophthalmopathy apart from stable hyperthyroidism with approximately 91% sensitivity and around 84% specificity, and in testing the same model reached 80%/75%. During validation, the model predicted progression to ophthalmopathy a median of approximately 7 months ahead of onset, with approximately 70% sensitivity and 72.22% specificity. A discovery cohort of fewer than 110 patients, approximately 44 with Graves' ophthalmopathy and about 58 with stable Graves' hyperthyroidism, was used to find distinguishing TCR V-J signatures. Prospective prediction of ophthalmopathy was tested in an independent validation cohort consisting of about 19 hyperthyroidism patients and approximately 16 patients who later progressed to ophthalmopathy. The approximately 100 discovery patients were divided at random into training and test sets in a 7:3 ratio. Thyroid tissue and blood T-cell repertoires from more than 5 Graves' hyperthyroidism patients were also compared in the study. Once sampling was done, hyperthyroidism patients were given methimazole at a starting dose of 30 mg daily, whereas ophthalmopathy patients were given high-dose intravenous methylprednisolone. Libraries were constructed in a second round of multiplex PCR, after which size selection and purification were performed. Paired-end sequencing of the libraries was performed with 100 bp reads on an Illumina HiSeq2000. SOAPnuke was used to process the raw data, with reads discarded if the reads contained adapters or uncalled bases, had a mean Phred below 15, or lacked an exact constant-primer or identifier match. High-quality paired reads were merged with COPE v1.2.5, and unique nucleotide sequences were defined as clonotypes. MiTCR v1.1 was used to align the clonotypes against IMGT TRBV, TRBD and TRBJ reference segments. Only V-J combinations with frequency above 0.0001, covering about 99% of repertoires, were analysed. The TCS score was defined as the ratio of F50 (clonal expansion) to E x V (chaos), calculated using BLOSUM62-based TCRdist between CDR3 peptides within each V-J. Welch's t-statistics and random forest reduced around 520 V-J features to roughly 13, which were used in a naive Bayes classifier (R e1071). Sample size was not statistically predetermined, and blinding of investigators to group allocation was not performed. TCR Vbeta CDR3 sequencing of approximately 140 peripheral blood samples (fewer than 45 ophthalmopathy, roughly 74 hyperthyroidism and some 17 progressor patients) is reported in the paper.

The TCR comes from a young man with Graves disease. Donor details come from another sample of the same person, matched by shared clones. The sample consisted of peripheral blood mononuclear cells (PBMCs), taken at new diagnosis, from a patient treated with antithyroid drugs. This chain is built from TRBV6-2 or TRBV6-3 and TRBJ1-1; the D gene is not confidently resolved. At the DNA level, the sequence is TGTGCCAGCAGTCTACCTTCTGGCACTGAAGCTTTCTTT. The encoded protein is CASSLPSGTEAFF.